This passage covers 2 T cell receptor beta chains from one sample sequenced in a study of blood T cell repertoires in COVID-19. Profiled with immunoSEQ multiplex PCR; TCRdb holds only in-frame clones, not every one. Among 180,000 or so clones listed, about 80% were seen once. Sequenced material: PBMCs or T cells enriched from blood (not recorded which). These receptors all stem from a man aged 50 to 60 who had recovered from COVID-19.

The rearrangement uses TRBV7-8 and TRBJ1-2; D possibly corresponds to TRBD1 (5 bases). The germline CDR1 and CDR2 sequences are SGHVS and FQNEAQ. V lost 2 bases to trimming and J lost 7 bases, with 26 bases between them. The CDR3 is made up of 18 amino acids. The CDR3 bases are TGTGCCAGCAGCTTAAGGTTGGCAGGGCTCCCCACGCGGAGTGGCTACACCTTC. Its translation: CASSLRLAGLPTRSGYTF.

V gene TRBV18 combines with J gene TRBJ2-3; D is unresolved. The length of the CDR3 is 13 residues. The V end was cut by 3 bases, the J end by 4 bases, with 8 bases between. Germline CDR1 KGHSH, CDR2 LQKENI. The CDR3 sequence is CASSPYVSDTQYF. The CDR3 DNA is TGTGCCAGCTCACCCTATGTGTCAGATACGCAGTATTTT.